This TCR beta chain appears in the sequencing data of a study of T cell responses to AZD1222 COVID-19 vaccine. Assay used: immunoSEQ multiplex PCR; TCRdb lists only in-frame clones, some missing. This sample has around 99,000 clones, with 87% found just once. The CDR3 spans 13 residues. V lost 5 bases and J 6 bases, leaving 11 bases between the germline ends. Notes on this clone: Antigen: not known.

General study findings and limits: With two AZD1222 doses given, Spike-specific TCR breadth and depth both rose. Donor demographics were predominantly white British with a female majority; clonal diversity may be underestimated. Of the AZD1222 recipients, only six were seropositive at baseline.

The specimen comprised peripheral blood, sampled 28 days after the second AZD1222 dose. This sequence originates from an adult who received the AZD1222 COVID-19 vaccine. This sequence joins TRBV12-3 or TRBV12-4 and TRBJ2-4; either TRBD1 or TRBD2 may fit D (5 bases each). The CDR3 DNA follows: TGTGCCAGCAGTCCCGGGACCTTAAACATTCAGTACTTC. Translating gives CASSPGTLNIQYF.